Listed here are 19 T cell receptor beta chains from one sample, sequenced in a study of shared clonotypes between healthy human individuals. Profiling relied on immunoSEQ multiplex PCR, and the TCRdb table lists in-frame clones only, not all of them. Of around 2,000,000 clones detected, about 95% appear once; the ten largest clones hold 0.85% to 1.2%. CD45RO-negative, CCR7-selected cells formed the naive CD8 fraction, which excluded terminally differentiated effector memory CD45RA+ cells. Source material: naive CD8+ T cells sorted from blood. These receptors came from a man aged 18 to 30 in good health.

The chain uses TRBV5-4 and TRBJ2-7; D remains unclear. Germline assignment: CDR1 SGHNT and CDR2 YYREEE (reference sequence). The V and J ends lost 1 base and 1 base respectively, with 9 bases between them. This CDR3 has 14 residues. For the CDR3, the DNA is TGTGCCAGCAGCTTGTTTGGTGGGTCCTACGAGCAGTACTTC. Translating it yields CASSLFGGSYEQYF. The entire variable domain, with the rest obtained from reference TRBV5-4 and TRBJ2-7, is as follows: ETGVTQSPTHLIKTRGQQVTLRCSSQSGHNTVSWYQQALGQGPQFIFQYYREEENGRGNFPPRFSGLQFPNYSSELNVNALELDDSALYLCASSLFGGSYEQYFGPGTRLTVT.

For the CDR3, the DNA is TGTGCCAGCAGTGACCTTTCTGGGGCCAACGTCCTGACTTTC. Residues: CASSDLSGANVLTF. V is TRBV27 and J is TRBJ2-6; no clear D. CDR1 is MNHEY, CDR2 SMNVEV, per germline (reference sequence). This CDR3 is built from 14 residues. V dropped 5 bases and J dropped 1 base, with 6 bases sitting between them.

V is TRBV10-1 and J is TRBJ2-7; D unclear. Between the trimmed V and J ends, which lost 2 bases and 5 bases, there was a span of 10 bases. CDR1 is WNHNN and CDR2 is SYGVQD in the germline V gene (reference sequence). CDR3 length: 13 residues. The CDR3 DNA sequence: TGCGCCAGCAGTGAGAGTATGGGGAACGAGCAGTACTTC. Its translation: CASSESMGNEQYF.

CDR3 loop: CASSFFQRRDTQYF. CDR3 nucleotide sequence: TGCGCCAGCAGCTTCTTTCAGCGCAGAGATACGCAGTATTTT. This chain connects TRBV5-1 to TRBJ2-3; D uncertain. Germline V gene sequence: CDR1 SGHRS, CDR2 YFSETQ. The ends were cut back, 2 bases at V and 5 bases at J, with 12 bases in the middle. The CDR3 extends over 14 amino acids.

This clone has just a few counts. V and J are TRBV27 and TRBJ1-5, with D possibly being TRBD1 (6 bases). V was pared by 5 bases and J by 5 bases, with 19 bases between. The germline V gene encodes CDR1 MNHEY and CDR2 SMNVEV (reference sequence). CDR3 length equals 16 residues. CDR3 in amino acids: CASSPTSTGYYQPQHF. CDR3 nucleotide sequence: TGTGCCAGCAGTCCAACCAGTACAGGGTACTATCAGCCCCAGCATTTT.

This sequence joins TRBV28 and TRBJ2-4; D tentatively fits TRBD1 or TRBD2 (7 bases each). CDR1 MDHEN and CDR2 SYDVKM come from the germline V gene. The V end was cut by 6 bases, the J end by 0 bases, with 18 bases between. The CDR3 covers 17 residues. The CDR3 sequence is CASSPRGGGGAKNIQYF. The CDR3, as DNA: TGTGCCAGCAGCCCACGAGGGGGCGGGGGAGCCAAAAACATTCAGTACTTC.

This clone appeared once. This rearrangement joins TRBV21-1 to TRBJ2-3; TRBD2 is taken as the D call from the table, unchecked against the DNA. TRBV21-1 is recorded as a pseudogene. This CDR3 has 15 amino acids. The CDR3 here is CASSIRAGSTDTQYF. The CDR3 coding sequence is TGTGCCAGCAGCATTCGGGCGGGAAGCACAGATACGCAGTATTTT.

In regard to this clone: The missing conserved phenylalanine or tryptophan at the end of this CDR3 makes a read error likely. The DNA is left out, because the CDR3 cannot be placed on it with certainty; the CDR3 is given as TCRdb lists it. V is TRBV30 and J is TRBJ1-1. The CDR3 sequence runs 12 residues, both termini included. The germline V gene has CDR1 GTSNPN and CDR2 SVGIG (reference sequence). The CDR3 is CAWSVIIIFGFL.

CDR3 DNA: TGCGCCAGCAGCCAAGATATGGCTACCGGGGAGCTGTTTTTT. Its protein is CASSQDMATGELFF. The chain employs TRBV4-1 and TRBJ2-2, with unresolved D. Germline V gene sequence: CDR1 MGHRA, CDR2 YSYEKL. The CDR3 extends over 14 amino acids. V was clipped by 0 bases and J by 5 bases, with 7 bases between them.

The chain is built from TRBV4-2 and TRBJ2-7; 10 positions agree with TRBD2. CDR1 and CDR2 (germline): LGHNA, YNFKEQ. CDR3 length: 16 amino acids. Trimming took 3 bases from V and 5 from J; bases not matched to a gene: 10. The CDR3 coding sequence is TGTGCCAGCAGCCAGGCTGGAAGCGGGGGGGATGACGAGCAGTACTTC. This encodes CASSQAGSGGDDEQYF.

Turning to this clone: Possible read error: a much larger clone is one base away. This same CDR3 is encoded by further DNA sequences in the sample. The chain carries TRBV27 and TRBJ1-1, with D unclear. Trimming removed 6 bases at V and 3 bases at J, with 17 bases between. Looked up from germline, CDR1 is MNHEY and CDR2 is SMNVEV (reference sequence). The CDR3 has 15 residues. CDR3 bases: TGTGCCAGCAGGTCGGATGGAGACCGGGACACTGAAGCTTTCTTT. Translating it yields CASRSDGDRDTEAFF.

The rearrangement uses TRBV7-9 and TRBJ2-1; 10 positions match TRBD2. Germline V lookup: CDR1 SEHNR, CDR2 FQNEAQ (reference sequence). There are 14 residues in the CDR3. V was pared by 5 bases and J by 9 bases, with 7 bases of the junction left unmatched. DNA for the CDR3: TGTGCCAGCAGCCCCCTAGCGGGAGTGATTGAGCAGTTCTTC. It yields the protein CASSPLAGVIEQFF.

A single count supports this clone. This chain connects TRBV7-9 to TRBJ2-7; 9 bases line up with TRBD1. CDR3 length: 14 residues. J gave up 3 bases and V 5 bases, and 5 bases lay outside the gene matches. Looked up from germline, CDR1 is SEHNR and CDR2 is FQNEAQ (reference sequence). The CDR3 is CASSQGQGDYEQYF. CDR3 nucleotides: TGTGCCAGCAGCCAGGGACAGGGAGACTACGAGCAGTACTTC.

This clone has just one count. V gene TRBV28 combines with J gene TRBJ2-7; D perhaps matches TRBD1 (5 bases). CDR3 length: 14 residues. V lost 1 base to trimming and J lost 6 bases, with 13 bases between them. Per germline, CDR1 MDHEN and CDR2 SYDVKM. This chain's CDR3 is CASSLLIRESEQYF. In DNA form, the CDR3 reads TGTGCCAGCAGTTTATTAATCAGGGAAAGCGAGCAGTACTTC.

V usage is TRBV6-5 and J usage is TRBJ2-3; D gene unclear. The germline gives CDR1 MNHEY, CDR2 SVGAGI. CDR3 size: 14 residues. V was cut by 6 bases and J by 1 base, with 11 bases left in between. The CDR3 nucleotides read TGTGCCAGCAGCGAGCTGGTGGGCACAGATACGCAGTATTTT. Protein sequence: CASSELVGTDTQYF.

Points on this clone: This CDR3 is also generated by other DNA sequences in the sample. The gene calls are TRBV6-5 and TRBJ2-7; weak D call: TRBD2 (5 bases). Trimming took 5 bases from V and 4 from J, leaving 15 bases between them. CDR3 size: 14 residues. CDR1 and CDR2 from the germline V gene are MNHEY and SVGAGI. For the CDR3, the DNA is TGTGCCAGCAGTCTATCGCCTAGCCCGTACGAGCAGTACTTC. This translates into CASSLSPSPYEQYF.

The chain links TRBV6-5 to TRBJ2-7; TRBD1 matches at 8 bases. V lost 5 bases to trimming and J lost 5 bases; unmatched junction nucleotides: 5. Germline V gives CDR1 MNHEY, CDR2 SVGAGI. The CDR3 extends over 13 amino acids. CDR3 amino acids: CASSMTGAHEQYF. Written as DNA, the CDR3 is TGTGCCAGCAGTATGACAGGGGCTCACGAGCAGTACTTC.

This clone was found once. This chain uses TRBV18 with TRBJ2-1; either TRBD1 or TRBD2 may supply D (5 bases each). Per the germline V gene, CDR1 is KGHSH and CDR2 is LQKENI. This CDR3 comprises 16 residues. Trimming shortened V by 6 bases and J by 4 bases, and 19 bases separated the two germline ends. CDR3 amino acids: CASSLSRGDLYNEQFF. Written as DNA, the CDR3 is TGTGCCAGCTCTCTCTCTCGGGGCGACCTATACAATGAGCAGTTCTTC. The full variable domain, its missing parts supplied by reference TRBV18 and TRBJ2-1, is NAGVMQNPRHLVRRRGQEARLRCSPMKGHSHVYWYRQLPEEGLKFMVYLQKENIIDESGMPKERFSAEFPKEGPSILRIQQVVRGDSAAYFCASSLSRGDLYNEQFFGPGTRLTVL.

Regarding this clone: The sample holds other DNA sequences that translate to the same CDR3. The rearrangement links TRBV18 to TRBJ2-1; no firm D call. Per the germline V gene, CDR1 is KGHSH and CDR2 is LQKENI. V shed 0 bases and J shed 7 bases, with 4 bases lying between them. The CDR3 is made up of 12 amino acids. CDR3 DNA: TGTGCCAGCTCACCACCAGGGAATGAGCAGTTCTTC. The encoded protein is CASSPPGNEQFF.